This is a list of T cell receptor beta chains from one sample in a study of shared clonotypes between healthy human individuals. Using immunoSEQ multiplex PCR, the repertoire was profiled, and TCRdb retains in-frame clones only, with some absent. The table has millions of clones, 93% seen once; the top ten hold 1.5% to 2%. The source material was naive CD8+ T cells from PBMCs. These receptors came from a man aged 18 to 35 in good health. Some clones in this sample may be carry-over from other donors' samples. The CDR3 runs from the conserved cysteine through the conserved F or W. The D gene is left open where the match is weak. Some rows mark clone size as missing; the rest say once, few, many or name a class of expanded clone.

j_call	d_call	clone_size	v_call	cdr3_nt	cdr3_aa
TRBJ1-2	-	-	TRBV7-9	TGTGCCAGCAGCCCCGTGGCTATCAACTATGGCTACACCTTC	CASSPVAINYGYTF
TRBJ2-7	-	-	TRBV29-1	TGCAGCGTTGCAACCGGGCCCTCCTACGAGCAGTACTTC	CSVATGPSYEQYF
TRBJ1-2	TRBD1	-	TRBV9	TGTGCCAGCAGCCCCCCCCCGACAGGGAACTATGGCTACACCTTC	CASSPPPTGNYGYTF
TRBJ2-7	-	-	TRBV19	TGTGCCAGTAGTTACACGACGCGGTATCCCTACGAGCAGTACTTC	CASSYTTRYPYEQYF
TRBJ2-5	TRBD2	-	TRBV27	TGTGCCAGCAGCCCGTATGGGGCTAGCGGGTTCGGGTACCAAGAGACCCAGTACTTC	CASSPYGASGFGYQETQYF
TRBJ2-7	-	-	TRBV16	TGTGCCAGCAGCCAATCGGGTGGGCGCGAGCAGTACTTC	CASSQSGGREQYF
TRBJ2-1	-	-	TRBV29-1	TGCAGCGTTGAAGAAGTATACAATGAGCAGTTCTTC	CSVEEVYNEQFF
TRBJ2-1	TRBD2	once	TRBV4-1	TGCGCCAGCAGCCGAGCCTTTCAAGCGGGAGGCTACAATGAGCAGTTCTTC	CASSRAFQAGGYNEQFF
TRBJ2-1	-	-	TRBV7-6	TGTGCCAGCAGCTCTCCCCGGGGGAGCTCCTACAATGAGCAGTTCTTC	CASSSPRGSSYNEQFF
TRBJ2-1	-	-	TRBV4-1	TGCGCCAGCAGCCAATACTCTAAAGGGGGACTCAATGAGCAGTTCTTC	CASSQYSKGGLNEQFF
TRBJ2-2	-	-	TRBV11-2	TGTGCCAGCAGCTTCCCCCCAGGGTACACCGGGGAGCTGTTTTTT	CASSFPPGYTGELFF
TRBJ2-7	-	-	TRBV27	TGTGCCAGCAGTTTATTGGCAGGGGTTGGATCCTACGAGCAGTACTTC	CASSLLAGVGSYEQYF
TRBJ2-5	-	-	TRBV27	TGTGCCAGCAGTTTAGTGGGTGGGGCAGAGACCCAGTACTTC	CASSLVGGAETQYF
TRBJ2-1	-	once	TRBV5-1	TGCGCCAGCAGCTTGTATGTCGGGGGAAATGAGCAGTTCTTC	CASSLYVGGNEQFF
TRBJ2-7	TRBD1	-	TRBV27	TGTGCCAGCACTCTCACGGGGACAGGGCAATTCTACGAGCAGTACTTC	CASTLTGTGQFYEQYF
TRBJ2-1	-	-	TRBV14	TGTGCCAGCAGCCAAGGGCGCGGTCTCTACAATGAGCAGTTCTTC	CASSQGRGLYNEQFF
TRBJ2-5	-	-	TRBV28	TGTGCCACCACAGCGATAGTTCTTTGGGAGACCCAGTACTTC	CATTAIVLWETQYF
TRBJ2-7	-	once	TRBV11-2	TGTGCCAGCAGCGAGGGGGGAGCCTACGAGCAGTACTTC	CASSEGGAYEQYF
TRBJ1-1	-	-	TRBV28	TGTGCCAGCAACCAACCCTGGGACACTGAAGCTTTCTTT	CASNQPWDTEAFF
TRBJ2-3	TRBD2	-	TRBV5-1	TGCGCCAGCAGCTTGGCCCTTGCGGGAGGGAACACAGATACGCAGTATTTT	CASSLALAGGNTDTQYF
TRBJ2-7	TRBD1	-	TRBV25-1	TGTGCCAGCGGAGGGCCCGGGACAGGTACGCTTCGCGAGCAGTACTTC	CASGGPGTGTLREQYF
TRBJ2-7	-	once	TRBV27	TGTGCCAGCAGTTTTTCGGGGGGCCAGGACGAGCAGTACTTC	CASSFSGGQDEQYF
TRBJ2-3	TRBD2	-	TRBV29-1	TGCAGCGTGGTGGCTAGCGGGAGTGGGACAGATACGCAGTATTTT	CSVVASGSGTDTQYF
TRBJ2-1	TRBD2	-	TRBV10-1	TGCGCCAGCGGGGCGGGAGGCCTCCACAATGAGCAGTTCTTC	CASGAGGLHNEQFF
TRBJ2-5	-	-	TRBV4-1	TGCGCCAGCAGCCCCATGATGGGGGTAGATGGCCACGGGGAGACCCAGTACTTC	CASSPMMGVDGHGETQYF
TRBJ2-1	-	-	TRBV7-9	TGTGCCAGCAGCTCCTCCCAGTCCTATGACAATGAGCAGTTCTTC	CASSSSQSYDNEQFF
TRBJ1-1	-	-	TRBV18	TGTGCCAGCTCCGACGAGATGGGGGCTTTCTTT	CASSDEMGAFF